One sample yielded the 16 T cell receptor beta chains listed below, sequenced in a study of response to subunit inactivated influenza vaccine. From the RT-PCR reads, TCRdb called clonotypes with MiXCR, one entry per CDR3 protein. The sample carries more than 150,000 distinct CDR3 sequences, about 9% recorded once. The sequences come from non-naive T cells sorted from PBMCs, collected on the day of vaccination. The receptors come from a man aged 45-65 years who received an inactivated influenza vaccine.

This clonotype was recorded a few times. This chain uses TRBV7-9 with TRBJ1-4, with D hard to call. Germline V gene sequence: CDR1 SEHNR, CDR2 FQNEAQ (reference sequence). V shed 3 bases and J shed 3 bases, with 8 bases lying between them. The CDR3 totals 14 residues. CDR3: CASSLGASNEKLFF. The CDR3 DNA reads as TGTGCCAGCAGCTTGGGAGCTTCTAATGAAAAACTGTTTTTT.

This clonotype was observed a handful of times. This chain uses TRBV12-3 or TRBV12-4 with TRBJ2-1; D unclear. CDR3 length equals 14 residues. Between the trimmed V and J ends, which lost 7 bases and 4 bases, there was a span of 14 bases. The CDR3 nucleotides read TGTGCCAGCAACTATCCCGCGAAATACAATGAGCAGTTCTTC. Translation gives CASNYPAKYNEQFF.

This clonotype was seen only a few times. The rearrangement links TRBV5-6 to TRBJ1-5; no definite D call. The CDR3 extends over 13 amino acids. The germline V and J ends were trimmed by 6 bases and 11 bases, with 18 bases remaining between them. Germline V gene data show CDR1 as SGHDT and CDR2 as YYEEEE. CDR3 DNA sequence: TGTGCCAGCAACTATAGTCCAGGAGGAACCCAGCATTTT. Translated, it gives CASNYSPGGTQHF.

This clonotype occurred a few times. As DNA, the CDR3 is TGTGCCATCAGTTGGGGTCTCCGGGACGGCTACGAGCAGTACTTC. Translated: CAISWGLRDGYEQYF. The V call is TRBV10-3, the J call TRBJ2-7; D may match TRBD1 or TRBD2 (5 bases each). Germline V gene sequence: CDR1 ENHRY, CDR2 SYGVKD. The CDR3 is made up of 15 amino acids. The V end lost 5 bases, the J end lost 3 bases, and 17 bases lay between the germline ends.

The sample holds many counts of this clonotype. The V and J genes are TRBV20-1 and TRBJ2-1; 10 bases match TRBD2. This CDR3 spans 15 amino acids. J gave up 2 bases and V 1 base, and 2 bases lay outside the gene matches. CDR1 and CDR2 from the germline V gene are DFQATT and SNEGSKA (reference sequence). CDR3 DNA sequence: TGCAGTGCTAGAGTGGGGACTAGCGCCTACAATGAGCAGTTCTTC. Translating it yields CSARVGTSAYNEQFF.

In this sample, this clonotype turned up a few times. This chain connects TRBV4-3 to TRBJ2-3; D is ambiguous. This CDR3 spans 15 amino acids. Germline CDR1 reads LGHNA; CDR2 reads YSLEER. Trimming left V 2 bases short and J 0 bases short, with 9 bases between. CDR3: CASSQILSSTDTQYF. CDR3 DNA sequence: TGCGCCAGCAGCCAAATACTCTCTAGCACAGATACGCAGTATTTT.

This clonotype was observed a handful of times. CDR3 protein: CASTLRRGGTEAFF. CDR3 bases: TGTGCCAGCACCCTACGAAGGGGGGGCACTGAAGCTTTCTTT. V gene TRBV6-1 combines with J gene TRBJ1-1; D may be TRBD1 (6 bases). Germline V lookup: CDR1 MNHNS, CDR2 SASEGT. The CDR3 has 14 residues. Deletions cut 7 bases from V and 4 bases from J, with 16 bases between.

In its sample, this clonotype was seen a few times. The chain recombines TRBV18 with TRBJ1-1; the D gene is possibly TRBD1 (5 bases). The CDR3 length is 14 residues. The V gene lost 6 bases and the J gene lost 5 bases, with 16 bases spanning the gap. Germline loops: CDR1 KGHSH, CDR2 LQKENI. Here the CDR3 DNA reads TGTGCCAGCTCGTCTACAGGAGGGAGGACTGAAGCTTTCTTT. Translated: CASSSTGGRTEAFF.

This clonotype was counted many times. The chain combines TRBV27 with TRBJ1-2, with D perhaps matching TRBD1 (5 bases). Trimming removed 4 bases from V and 5 bases from J, with 17 bases in between. This CDR3 has 15 amino acids. Germline values: CDR1 MNHEY, CDR2 SMNVEV (reference sequence). In nucleotides, the CDR3 is TGTGCCAGCAGTTCCCAGGGCCGTTTTGGGTATGGCTACACCTTC. Its protein product is CASSSQGRFGYGYTF.

In its sample, this clonotype was seen a few times. The V and J genes are TRBV20-1 and TRBJ2-7; 10 nucleotides match TRBD2. V gave up 6 bases and J gave up 2 bases; unmatched junction bases: 7. The germline gives CDR1 DFQATT, CDR2 SNEGSKA (reference sequence). This CDR3 is built from 14 residues. The CDR3 DNA reads as TGCAGTGCCCAAAGGACTAGCGGTACCTACGAGCAGTACTTC. Its translation is CSAQRTSGTYEQYF.

This clonotype occurred a few times. The chain joins TRBV27 to TRBJ1-4; unclear D gene. Germline lookup yields CDR1 MNHEY and CDR2 SMNVEV (reference sequence). The CDR3 extends over 15 amino acids. V was shortened by 0 bases and J by 3 bases, with 8 bases between the two germline ends. The CDR3 DNA reads as TGTGCCAGCAGTTTATCCCCGGGAGCTAATGAAAAACTGTTTTTT. It is translated as CASSLSPGANEKLFF. Filled out from reference TRBV27 and TRBJ1-4, the complete variable domain reads EAQVTQNPRYLITVTGKKLTVTCSQNMNHEYMSWYRQDPGLGLRQIYYSMNVEVTDKGDVPEGYKVSRKEKRNFPLILESPSPNQTSLYFCASSLSPGANEKLFFGSGTQLSVL.

There are many counts of this clonotype. The chain uses TRBV5-1 and TRBJ2-2; D may be TRBD1 (6 bases). V lost 4 bases to trimming and J lost 4 bases, with 11 bases between them. Germline-derived CDR1 and CDR2 are SGHRS and YFSETQ. This CDR3 contains 14 residues. The DNA of the CDR3 is TGCGCCAGCAGCCCGGGACACGGCACCGGGGAGCTGTTTTTT. This translates into CASSPGHGTGELFF.

This clonotype was seen a few times. This rearrangement joins TRBV11-2 to TRBJ2-1; 9 nucleotides line up with TRBD1. The CDR3 runs to 15 residues. The germline V gene has CDR1 SGHAT and CDR2 FQNNGV. V lost 5 bases, J lost 4 bases, and 6 bases stayed unmatched. This chain's CDR3 is CASSPAQGAYNEQFF. CDR3 coding DNA: TGTGCCAGCAGCCCTGCACAGGGGGCGTACAATGAGCAGTTCTTC.

This clonotype has only a few counts. V usage is TRBV5-1 and J usage is TRBJ2-2; weak D call: TRBD2 (5 bases). Germline CDR1 is SGHRS and CDR2 is YFSETQ. The CDR3 spans 16 residues. Trimming took 4 bases from V and 4 from J, leaving 17 bases between them. The CDR3 DNA reads as TGCGCCAGCAGCCCGTTCAGTTCCAGCGGCACCGGGGAGCTGTTTTTT. It encodes CASSPFSSSGTGELFF.

This sequence joins TRBV7-8 and TRBJ2-5; 10 bases map to TRBD2. Losses at the gene ends were 5 bases for V and 4 bases for J; bases not matched to a gene: 10. Per germline, CDR1 SGHVS and CDR2 FQNEAQ. The CDR3 covers 16 residues. This CDR3 is CASSPGFLAGAETQYF. The CDR3 DNA sequence: TGTGCCAGCAGCCCCGGTTTTCTAGCGGGAGCAGAGACCCAGTACTTC.

This clonotype showed up just a few times. V usage is TRBV7-9 and J usage is TRBJ2-3, with D tentatively TRBD2 (5 bases). Germline assignment: CDR1 SEHNR and CDR2 FQNEAQ (reference sequence). V lost 5 bases to trimming and J lost 0 bases, with 18 bases between them. There are 17 residues in the CDR3. The CDR3 loop reads CASSPRIATPSTDTQYF. The CDR3 DNA sequence: TGTGCCAGCAGCCCCAGAATAGCGACCCCCAGCACAGATACGCAGTATTTT.